This T cell receptor beta chain was recovered during a study of cytomegalovirus exposure and HLA in healthy donors. Study-level results: Most observed TCR sequences were rare, whereas some public TCRs were detected in many donors. In vitro assays verified that a few CMV-associated chains recognized CMV antigens specifically.

The CDR3 is 16 residues long. The germline CDR1 and CDR2 sequences are SGHVS and FNYEAQ. V lost 5 bases and J lost 6; bases outside the gene matches: 11. As regards this clone: Its antigen is unknown.

The protocol was immunoSEQ multiplex PCR, while the TCRdb copy is restricted to in-frame clones and leaves out a portion. The sample has about 200,000 clones; around 80% are singletons. This TCR was sampled from a woman aged 25-40 years in good health and CMV-seronegative. Sequencing was done on a sample of PBMCs. The chain has TRBV7-6 and TRBJ1-3; the match to TRBD1 covers 9 bases. CDR3: CASSRGPGQGLNTIYF. The CDR3 nucleotides are TGTGCCAGCAGCCGGGGGCCGGGACAGGGCCTAAACACCATATATTTT. Full variable domain (missing parts from reference TRBV7-6 and TRBJ1-3): GAGVSQSPRYKVTKRGQDVALRCDPISGHVSLYWYRQALGQGPEFLTYFNYEAQQDKSGLPNDRFSAERPEGSISTLTIQRTEQRDSAMYRCASSRGPGQGLNTIYFGEGSWLTVV.